This T cell receptor beta chain was profiled in a study of breast tumors, draining lymph nodes, adjacent tissues. Whole-study results and caveats: Compared with lymph nodes, tumors were less diverse; compared with nontumor tissue, more. Data only fit, rather than demonstrated, lymph node origin of most tumor T cells. Findings are consistent with lymph node origin and intratumoral expansion of most tumor T cells. Tumor and nontumor repertoires were significantly more similar in luminal-like than in basal-like breast cancer.

Each CDR3 protein is one row after TCRdb ran MiXCR on the multiplex PCR reads. The table shows more than 50,000 distinct CDR3 sequences, with roughly 44% occurring only once. By sample share, this clonotype is medium-sized. The antigen is unknown. This CDR3 region has 12 residues. V lost 3 bases, J lost 6 bases, and 7 bases lay in between. The receptor was derived from a female donor with breast cancer. Some clones in this sample may be carry-over from other donors' samples. Sequences were obtained from breast tumor tissue. The rearrangement uses TRBV12-3 or TRBV12-4 and TRBJ2-3; possible D gene TRBD2, 6 bases. In nucleotides, the CDR3 is TGTGCCAGCAGTTTGGGGAGGGATACGCAGTATTTT. Translated: CASSLGRDTQYF.